The 20 T cell receptor beta chains below all came from one sample that was sequenced in a study of blood T cell repertoires in COVID-19. Clones were read by immunoSEQ multiplex PCR, and TCRdb kept only the in-frame ones, dropping some. The sample has 60,000 or so clones; 87% are singletons. Sequenced material: peripheral blood. The receptors here all came from a human donor with acute or convalescent COVID-19. The donor label of this sample is uncertain.

V is TRBV28 and J is TRBJ1-5, with 9 nucleotides matching TRBD1. There are 16 residues in the CDR3. CDR1 is MDHEN, CDR2 SYDVKM, per germline. V shed 6 bases and J 0 bases; nucleotides not matched to a gene: 6. CDR3 protein: CASRPTGGYSNQPQHF. The CDR3, as DNA: TGTGCCAGCAGACCGACAGGGGGTTATAGCAATCAGCCCCAGCATTTT.

This chain connects TRBV6-6 to TRBJ2-1; possible D gene TRBD1, 6 bases. V was clipped by 7 bases and J by 0 bases, with 16 bases between them. There are 16 residues in the CDR3. Germline V gene data show CDR1 as MNHNY and CDR2 as SVGAGI (reference sequence). The CDR3 sequence is CASTTSVRGSYNEQFF. CDR3 bases: TGTGCCAGCACCACCTCAGTCAGGGGCTCCTACAATGAGCAGTTCTTC.

The V gene is TRBV7-2, the J gene TRBJ2-5, with 9 bases matching TRBD2. CDR3 size: 15 residues. Germline V gene sequence: CDR1 SGHTA, CDR2 FQGNSA. Trimming cost V 2 bases and J 1 base; bases outside gene matches: 2. CDR3 sequence reads: CASSLRRGGQETQYF. The CDR3 coding sequence is TGTGCCAGCAGCTTAAGGCGGGGGGGCCAAGAGACCCAGTACTTC. Together with reference TRBV7-2 and TRBJ2-5, the CDR3 gives the full variable domain: GAGVSQSPSNKVTEKGKDVELRCDPISGHTALYWYRQSLGQGLEFLIYFQGNSAPDKSGLPSDRFSAERTGGSVSTLTIQRTQQEDSAVYLCASSLRRGGQETQYFGPGTRLLVL.

This chain links TRBV10-3 with TRBJ1-3; no clear D gene. Germline V lookup: CDR1 ENHRY, CDR2 SYGVKD. V dropped 8 bases and J dropped 4 bases, with 6 bases sitting between them. CDR3 size: 11 residues. CDR3 amino acids: CAISGGNTIYF. The CDR3 nucleotides read TGTGCCATCTCGGGGGGAAACACCATATATTTT.

The V and J genes are TRBV7-9 and TRBJ2-5; weak D call: TRBD1 (5 bases). The CDR3 has 14 amino acids. Trimming stripped 1 base from V and 7 bases from J, with 13 bases between. Germline V CDR1 and CDR2: SEHNR, FQNEAQ (reference sequence). The chain's CDR3 is CASSLEGQPGTQYF. CDR3 DNA: TGTGCCAGCAGCTTAGAGGGGCAGCCCGGGACCCAGTACTTC.

The rearrangement links TRBV27 to TRBJ2-3; D perhaps matches TRBD1 (5 bases). V was trimmed by 6 bases and J by 6 bases, leaving 16 bases between them. This CDR3 is 14 amino acids long. Germline V gene lookup returns CDR1 MNHEY and CDR2 SMNVEV (reference sequence). The CDR3 loop reads CASSQLGRPDTQYF. As DNA, the CDR3 is TGTGCCAGCAGCCAATTGGGGCGGCCCGATACGCAGTATTTT.

The chain links TRBV5-1 to TRBJ2-7; 8 nucleotides agree with TRBD1. CDR3 length equals 15 residues. J gave up 0 bases and V 2 bases, and 4 bases lay outside the gene matches. Germline V CDR1 and CDR2: SGHRS, YFSETQ. CDR3 sequence: CASSLGGTGSYEQYF. For the CDR3, the DNA is TGCGCCAGCAGCTTAGGGGGGACAGGCTCCTACGAGCAGTACTTC.

V gene TRBV6-5 combines with J gene TRBJ2-4; D gene ambiguous. Trimming removed 6 bases from V and 7 bases from J, with 13 bases in between. The CDR3 is 13 amino acids. The germline CDR1 and CDR2 sequences are MNHEY and SVGAGI. The CDR3 here is CASSTSGSNIQYF. CDR3 bases: TGTGCCAGCAGCACGTCCGGGTCGAACATTCAGTACTTC.

The chain couples TRBV18 to TRBJ2-3; D uncertain. Germline CDR1 KGHSH, CDR2 LQKENI. This CDR3 is 14 amino acids long. Trimming pared 2 bases from V and 2 bases from J, leaving 8 bases between. This chain's CDR3 is CASSPTTHTDTQYF. CDR3 in DNA: TGTGCCAGCTCACCAACCACTCACACAGATACGCAGTATTTT.

The chain employs TRBV28 and TRBJ1-2, with TRBD1 matching over 9 bases. The CDR3 spans 13 residues. V shed 3 bases, J shed 4 bases, and the junction held 0 bases outside the gene matches. Germline CDR1 MDHEN, CDR2 SYDVKM. CDR3 amino acids: CASSLTGGYGYTF. CDR3 bases: TGTGCCAGCAGTTTGACAGGGGGCTATGGCTACACCTTC.

The V call is TRBV2, the J call TRBJ2-3, with 12 positions matching TRBD2. The CDR3 runs 15 residues. CDR1 and CDR2 from the germline V gene are SNHLY and FYNNEI. Germline trimming cut 7 bases from V and 4 bases from J; bases unmatched to any gene: 6. Here the CDR3 reads CASNPTSGSADTQYF. The DNA of the CDR3 is TGTGCCAGCAATCCGACTAGCGGGAGCGCAGATACGCAGTATTTT.

The J gene is TRBJ1-1, the V gene TRBV29-1; D gene unclear. CDR1 is SQVTM, CDR2 ANQGSEA, per germline. V was pared by 6 bases and J by 0 bases, with 14 bases between. The CDR3 runs to 14 residues. The CDR3 nucleotides read TGCAGCGTGCTAGACGTGAGAATGAACACTGAAGCTTTCTTT. Translation: CSVLDVRMNTEAFF. The variable domain in full, with the rest retrieved from reference TRBV29-1 and TRBJ1-1, is SAVISQKPSRDICQRGTSLTIQCQVDSQVTMMFWYRQQPGQSLTLIATANQGSEATYESGFVIDKFPISRPNLTFSTLTVSNMSPEDSSIYLCSVLDVRMNTEAFFGQGTRLTVV.

The chain links TRBV14 to TRBJ2-1, with 10 bases lining up with TRBD1. J was trimmed by 6 bases and V by 2 bases; bases with no gene match: 10. The CDR3 sequence is 17 residues long. The germline CDR1 and CDR2 sequences are SGHDN and FVKESK. This CDR3 is CASSQWTGGSAGNEQFF. CDR3 nucleotides: TGTGCCAGCAGCCAATGGACAGGGGGATCCGCGGGCAATGAGCAGTTCTTC.

This clone was counted only a few times. V gene TRBV2 combines with J gene TRBJ1-5, with TRBD1 matching over 9 bases. The CDR3 consists of 14 residues. Per the germline V gene, CDR1 is SNHLY and CDR2 is FYNNEI. V shed 3 bases, J shed 7 bases, and the junction held 4 bases outside the gene matches. The CDR3 nucleotides read TGTGCCAGCAGTGAGGACAGGGGAGTGCAGCCCCAGCATTTT. Protein product: CASSEDRGVQPQHF.

This clone is a singleton in its sample. V and J are TRBV3-1 (or the pseudogene TRBV3-2) and TRBJ2-3, with D perhaps being TRBD1 or TRBD2 (6 bases each). Germline CDR1 LGHDT, CDR2 YNNKEL (reference sequence). There are 13 residues in the CDR3. Between the trimmed V and J ends, which lost 5 bases and 7 bases, there was a span of 13 bases. CDR3 sequence: CASSKGGGNTQYF. For the CDR3, the DNA is TGTGCCAGCAGCAAAGGGGGAGGTAATACGCAGTATTTT.

In this sample, this clone turned up once. This chain joins TRBV7-3 and TRBJ2-1; 9 nucleotides agree with TRBD1. The CDR3 is 15 amino acids. J lost 10 bases, V lost 5 bases, and 12 bases had no gene match. Germline values: CDR1 SGHTA, CDR2 FQGTGA. DNA for the CDR3: TGTGCCAGCAGCCCAACCGGGACAGGGTTAGGGGAGCAGTTCTTC. Protein sequence: CASSPTGTGLGEQFF.

A few counts support this clone. The chain combines TRBV5-4 with TRBJ2-5, with a tentative D call TRBD2 (6 bases). V was cut by 3 bases and J by 7 bases, with 19 bases left in between. Germline CDR1 is SGHNT and CDR2 is YYREEE (reference sequence). The CDR3 runs to 15 residues. CDR3 sequence reads: CASSSDGRGPGTQYF. CDR3 in DNA: TGTGCCAGCAGCTCAGACGGGCGGGGCCCGGGGACCCAGTACTTC. The full variable domain, its missing parts supplied by reference TRBV5-4 and TRBJ2-5, is ETGVTQSPTHLIKTRGQQVTLRCSSQSGHNTVSWYQQALGQGPQFIFQYYREEENGRGNFPPRFSGLQFPNYSSELNVNALELDDSALYLCASSSDGRGPGTQYFGPGTRLLVL.

V and J are TRBV3-1 (or the pseudogene TRBV3-2) and TRBJ2-2; 7 bases map to TRBD1. This CDR3 has 16 residues. With 4 bases clipped from V and 1 base from J, the junction kept 6 bases outside the gene matches. Germline V gene sequence: CDR1 LGHDT, CDR2 YNNKEL (reference sequence). The CDR3 here is CASSPRQGLNTGELFF. CDR3 in DNA: TGTGCCAGCAGCCCCCGACAGGGATTGAACACCGGGGAGCTGTTTTTT.

This chain uses TRBV5-1 with TRBJ1-1, with a possible D match to TRBD1 (6 bases). This CDR3 is built from 14 residues. Per the germline V gene, CDR1 is SGHRS and CDR2 is YFSETQ. The V end was cut by 3 bases, the J end by 2 bases, with 11 bases between. Here the CDR3 DNA reads TGCGCCAGCAGCTGGGGGACACCTAACACTGAAGCTTTCTTT. It yields the protein CASSWGTPNTEAFF.

The chain couples TRBV5-1 to TRBJ1-2; D is possibly TRBD1 (5 bases). CDR3 length: 14 residues. CDR1 SGHRS and CDR2 YFSETQ come from the germline V gene. V was cut by 1 base and J by 7 bases, with 14 bases left in between. Written as DNA, the CDR3 is TGCGCCAGCAGCTTGACGGCAGGGCCGTTTGGCTACACCTTC. Its translation is CASSLTAGPFGYTF.